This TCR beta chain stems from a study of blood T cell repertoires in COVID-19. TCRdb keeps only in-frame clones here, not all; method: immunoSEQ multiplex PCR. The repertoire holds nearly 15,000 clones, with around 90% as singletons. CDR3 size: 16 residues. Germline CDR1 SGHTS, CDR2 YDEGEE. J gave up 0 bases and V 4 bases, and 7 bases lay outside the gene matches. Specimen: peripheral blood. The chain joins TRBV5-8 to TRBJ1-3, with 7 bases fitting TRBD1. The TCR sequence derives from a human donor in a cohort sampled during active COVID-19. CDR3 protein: CASSRTGSRSGNTIYF. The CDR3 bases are TGTGCCAGCAGCCGGACAGGATCCCGCTCTGGAAACACCATATATTTT.